This entry lists 26 T cell receptor beta chains sequenced from one sample in a study of T cell responses to AZD1222 COVID-19 vaccine. The protocol was immunoSEQ multiplex PCR, while the TCRdb copy is restricted to in-frame clones and leaves out a portion. Of approximately 190,000 clones detected, around 87% appear once; the ten largest clones hold 2.5% to 3%. The material sequenced was peripheral blood, taken on day 0 of MenACWY control vaccination. The receptor set was obtained from an adult in good health.

The chain is built from TRBV5-1 and TRBJ2-7; D is ambiguous. The CDR3 sequence is 15 residues long. Germline CDR1 SGHRS, CDR2 YFSETQ. V was pared by 4 bases and J by 0 bases, with 14 bases between. The CDR3 nucleotides read TGCGCCAGCAGCCCCGGTGGCGCCAACTCCTACGAGCAGTACTTC. As protein: CASSPGGANSYEQYF.

This clone occurred once. J is TRBJ1-3 and V is TRBV12-3 or TRBV12-4, with 8 bases matching TRBD1. V lost 5 bases, J lost 16 bases, and 13 bases stayed unmatched. This CDR3 spans 13 amino acids. CDR3 protein: CASSLRTQGTGYF. In DNA form, the CDR3 reads TGTGCCAGCAGTCTCCGGACTCAGGGGACAGGCTATTTT.

This chain links TRBV13 with TRBJ2-7, with D maybe TRBD1 (6 bases). The CDR3 runs 15 residues. Germline V CDR1 and CDR2: PRHDT, FYEKMQ (reference sequence). V was shortened by 5 bases and J by 4 bases, with 18 bases between the two germline ends. CDR3 protein: CASSLTGTTSYEQYF. In nucleotides, the CDR3 is TGTGCCAGCAGCCTTACCGGGACAACCAGTTACGAGCAGTACTTC.

The chain has TRBV28 and TRBJ2-7; tentatively, D is TRBD2 (6 bases). Germline lookup yields CDR1 MDHEN and CDR2 SYDVKM. CDR3 length: 11 residues. The V end was cut by 11 bases, the J end by 9 bases, with 17 bases between. CDR3 DNA: TGTGCCCGGGACTGTCTTTTCGCGCAGTACTTC. Protein product: CARDCLFAQYF.

The chain recombines TRBV11-1 with TRBJ2-7, with TRBD1 matching over 8 bases. In germline, CDR1 is SGHAT, CDR2 FQDESV (reference sequence). The V segment lost 3 bases and the J segment 2 bases; nucleotides outside the gene matches: 6. The CDR3 sequence is 15 residues long. The chain's CDR3 is CASSFRTGRAYEQYF. Here the CDR3 DNA reads TGTGCCAGCAGCTTCAGGACAGGGCGGGCCTACGAGCAGTACTTC.

This clone appeared a few times. V usage is TRBV30 and J usage is TRBJ1-6; D is unresolved. Trimming took 3 bases from V and 8 from J, leaving 17 bases between them. The germline V gene has CDR1 GTSNPN and CDR2 SVGIG (reference sequence). The CDR3 is 15 amino acids. The CDR3 sequence: CAWSRGALGDSPLHF. CDR3 nucleotides: TGTGCCTGGAGCAGAGGAGCCCTCGGGGATTCACCCCTCCACTTT.

This clone was detected once. The V gene is TRBV5-1, the J gene TRBJ2-5; D not resolved. Trimming took off 1 base at V and 4 bases at J, with 11 bases between the two ends. Per the germline V gene, CDR1 is SGHRS and CDR2 is YFSETQ. The CDR3 is 14 amino acids. The chain's CDR3 is CASSLLSFRETQYF. Written as DNA, the CDR3 is TGCGCCAGCAGCTTGCTTAGCTTCAGAGAGACCCAGTACTTC.

The chain combines TRBV18 with TRBJ1-1, with 7 positions matching TRBD1. The junction had 3 bases not matched to a gene; V was cut back by 2 bases and J by 3 bases. CDR1 KGHSH and CDR2 LQKENI come from the germline V gene. The CDR3 spans 14 residues. The CDR3 coding sequence is TGTGCCAGCTCACCAAGACAGGGACACACTGAAGCTTTCTTT. Protein sequence: CASSPRQGHTEAFF.

A single count supports this clone. The chain uses TRBV11-2 and TRBJ2-2; D not resolved. The length of the CDR3 is 12 residues. V was pared by 2 bases and J by 6 bases, with 4 bases between. In germline, CDR1 is SGHAT, CDR2 FQNNGV. CDR3 loop: CASSLFSGELFF. CDR3 sequence (DNA): TGTGCCAGCAGCTTATTCTCCGGGGAGCTGTTTTTT.

This chain links TRBV18 with TRBJ2-1; D gene ambiguous. Germline loops: CDR1 KGHSH, CDR2 LQKENI. V gave up 2 bases and J gave up 0 bases, with 8 bases separating them. The CDR3 loop spans 15 amino acids. CDR3 loop: CASSPVAGSYNEQFF. For the CDR3, the DNA is TGTGCCAGCTCACCAGTGGCAGGCTCCTACAATGAGCAGTTCTTC.

The chain carries TRBV6-5 and TRBJ2-3; 9 nucleotides agree with TRBD1. This CDR3 has 14 amino acids. Trimming took 6 bases from V and 3 from J; bases not matched to a gene: 4. Germline V gene lookup returns CDR1 MNHEY and CDR2 SVGAGI. The CDR3 DNA is TGTGCCAGCAGGAGGACAGGGGTGACAGATACGCAGTATTTT. Encoded protein: CASRRTGVTDTQYF.

The V and J genes are TRBV14 and TRBJ2-1, with no clear D. Germline CDR1 SGHDN, CDR2 FVKESK. CDR3 length: 12 residues. V dropped 4 bases and J dropped 4 bases, with 5 bases sitting between them. In DNA form, the CDR3 reads TGTGCCAGCAGCCGAAATTACAATGAGCAGTTCTTC. Protein: CASSRNYNEQFF.

The V gene is TRBV18, the J gene TRBJ1-2, with D possibly TRBD1 on 6 matching bases. This CDR3 region has 15 residues. Germline V gene sequence: CDR1 KGHSH, CDR2 LQKENI. V lost 6 bases, J lost 4 bases, and 18 bases lay in between. CDR3 sequence: CASSLESGAGYGYTF. DNA for the CDR3: TGTGCCAGCTCGCTCGAATCAGGGGCAGGCTATGGCTACACCTTC.

The V call is TRBV9, the J call TRBJ2-5; 9 bases line up with TRBD2. The CDR3 sequence is 15 residues long. Germline V gene data show CDR1 as SGDLS and CDR2 as YYNGEE. V dropped 0 bases and J dropped 4; count of bases not matched to a gene: 4. CDR3 residues: CASSVGGGEGETQYF. CDR3 bases: TGTGCCAGCAGCGTAGGCGGGGGGGAAGGAGAGACCCAGTACTTC. Complete variable domain (other parts from reference TRBV9 and TRBJ2-5): DSGVTQTPKHLITATGQRVTLRCSPRSGDLSVYWYQQSLDQGLQFLIQYYNGEERAKGNILERFSAQQFPDLHSELNLSSLELGDSALYFCASSVGGGEGETQYFGPGTRLLVL.

The chain is built from TRBV29-1 and TRBJ1-5; 9 bases agree with TRBD1. The CDR3 runs to 13 residues. V lost 6 bases and J lost 3; bases outside the gene matches: 3. Looked up from germline, CDR1 is SQVTM and CDR2 is ANQGSEA. The CDR3 DNA reads as TGCAGCGTGGGACAGGGTAACAATCAGCCCCAGCATTTT. Translating gives CSVGQGNNQPQHF.

The chain employs TRBV9 and TRBJ2-3; D remains ambiguous. CDR1 and CDR2 (germline): SGDLS, YYNGEE. The CDR3 is 12 residues long. V shed 4 bases and J shed 2 bases, with 5 bases lying between them. The CDR3 loop is CASSLDTDTQYF. The DNA for the CDR3 is TGTGCCAGCAGCCTAGACACAGATACGCAGTATTTT.

The gene calls are TRBV18 and TRBJ1-1; TRBD1 agrees at 9 bases. Germline V lookup: CDR1 KGHSH, CDR2 LQKENI. The CDR3 is 16 amino acids. Trimming took 3 bases from V and 0 from J; bases not matched to a gene: 5. The CDR3 DNA sequence: TGTGCCAGCTCACCCGGGACAGGGTTCATGAACACTGAAGCTTTCTTT. It codes for CASSPGTGFMNTEAFF.

The rearrangement links TRBV15 to TRBJ2-5; 8 nucleotides line up with TRBD1. This CDR3 is 14 amino acids long. The ends lost 3 bases at V and 4 bases at J; junction bases unmatched: 4. Looked up from germline, CDR1 is LNHNV and CDR2 is YYDKDF (reference sequence). The CDR3 nucleotides read TGTGCCACCAGCAGGGCTACAGGGGGAGAGACCCAGTACTTC. This gives the protein CATSRATGGETQYF. The complete variable domain, with remaining parts taken from reference TRBV15 and TRBJ2-5, reads DAMVIQNPRYQVTQFGKPVTLSCSQTLNHNVMYWYQQKSSQAPKLLFHYYDKDFNNEADTPDNFQSRRPNTSFCFLDIRSPGLGDTAMYLCATSRATGGETQYFGPGTRLLVL.

The V and J genes are TRBV5-5 and TRBJ1-3; D is uncertain. The CDR3 extends over 16 amino acids. Trimming removed 4 bases at V and 0 bases at J, with 14 bases between. Germline lookup yields CDR1 SGHKS and CDR2 YYEKEE (reference sequence). CDR3 in DNA: TGTGCCAGCAGCCTCCTGGGGTCCCTCTCTGGAAACACCATATATTTT. Its protein is CASSLLGSLSGNTIYF.

This chain uses TRBV28 with TRBJ2-7; D is ambiguous. The germline V gene encodes CDR1 MDHEN and CDR2 SYDVKM. The germline V and J ends were trimmed by 5 bases and 1 base, with 12 bases remaining between them. The CDR3 consists of 14 residues. The CDR3 sequence: CASSAASVSYEQYF. The DNA of the CDR3 is TGTGCCAGCAGTGCCGCGTCGGTATCCTACGAGCAGTACTTC.

The V gene is TRBV5-1, the J gene TRBJ1-2; 9 bases fit TRBD1. Germline assignment: CDR1 SGHRS and CDR2 YFSETQ. This CDR3 comprises 13 residues. V shed 3 bases and J 6 bases; nucleotides not matched to a gene: 3. The DNA for the CDR3 is TGCGCCAGCAGCTCGGGACAGGGCGATGGCTACACCTTC. Translating it yields CASSSGQGDGYTF.

This clone came up once. The CDR3, as DNA: TGCGCCAGCAGCCAAGAAACGGTGAGCTCCTACGAGCAGTACTTC. Residues: CASSQETVSSYEQYF. The V and J genes are TRBV4-3 and TRBJ2-7; no definite D call. V lost 0 bases to trimming and J lost 0 bases, with 9 bases between them. This CDR3 spans 15 amino acids. CDR1 is LGHNA and CDR2 is YSLEER in the germline V gene.

The chain joins TRBV7-9 to TRBJ2-4; perhaps TRBD2 as D (5 bases). CDR3 length: 18 residues. Germline V lookup: CDR1 SEHNR, CDR2 FQNEAQ (reference sequence). V lost 0 bases and J 0 bases, leaving 15 bases between the germline ends. This CDR3 is CASSLALDLDVAKNIQYF. Here the CDR3 DNA reads TGTGCCAGCAGCTTAGCGTTGGACTTGGACGTAGCCAAAAACATTCAGTACTTC. Full variable domain (remainder filled in from reference TRBV7-9 and TRBJ2-4): DTGVSQNPRHKITKRGQNVTFRCDPISEHNRLYWYRQTLGQGPEFLTYFQNEAQLEKSRLLSDRFSAERPKGSFSTLEIQRTEQGDSAMYLCASSLALDLDVAKNIQYFGAGTRLSVL.

The chain joins TRBV5-4 to TRBJ2-3; the D gene is possibly TRBD2 (7 bases). This CDR3 contains 13 residues. CDR1 and CDR2 (germline): SGHNT, YYREEE (reference sequence). Trimming removed 0 bases from V and 8 bases from J, with 10 bases in between. The CDR3 loop reads CASSLEGGGTQYF. DNA for the CDR3: TGTGCCAGCAGCTTGGAGGGGGGGGGTACGCAGTATTTT.

The chain links TRBV5-5 to TRBJ2-7; no clear D gene. The CDR3 is made up of 16 amino acids. The V and J ends lost 4 bases and 4 bases respectively, with 21 bases between them. CDR1 is SGHKS and CDR2 is YYEKEE in the germline V gene (reference sequence). The CDR3 spells CASSPDSGLGRYEQYF. The DNA of the CDR3 is TGTGCCAGCAGCCCAGATTCCGGATTAGGACGTTACGAGCAGTACTTC.

The V and J genes are TRBV27 and TRBJ1-6; D unclear. CDR1 is MNHEY and CDR2 is SMNVEV in the germline V gene (reference sequence). CDR3 length: 14 residues. The V end lost 8 bases, the J end lost 0 bases, and 8 bases lay between the germline ends. The CDR3 DNA sequence: TGTGCCAGCCGCGGTAGCTCCTATAATTCACCCCTCCACTTT. Its translation: CASRGSSYNSPLHF.